What follows is one T cell receptor (beta chain) and its context. Here immunoSEQ multiplex PCR was the method, and the copy in TCRdb shows in-frame clones only, minus some. This table holds about 390,000 clones, around nine tenths found once. The data belong to a study of blood T cell repertoires in COVID-19. V was trimmed by 3 bases and J by 10 bases, leaving 13 bases between them. This CDR3 comprises 13 residues. Germline CDR1 SGHTA, CDR2 FQGNSA. The receptor was derived from a woman aged 45-65 years who had recovered from COVID-19. The chain has TRBV7-2 and TRBJ2-1; no reliable D call. The sample comprised PBMCs or T cells enriched from blood (not recorded which). The CDR3 loop reads CASSFRERQEQFF. The CDR3 region has the DNA TGTGCCAGCAGCTTTCGCGAGAGGCAGGAGCAGTTCTTC.